This record concerns one T cell receptor (beta chain) sequence. Its antigen is still unknown. The source of the sample is a study of T cells in Graves' hyperthyroidism and ophthalmopathy. Broader study findings: From stable hyperthyroidism, ophthalmopathy was set apart by a 13 V-J model. Appearing also in blood were most of the thyroid clonotypes expanded above 0.001.

It was RNA transcripts that yielded the amplified TCR beta CDR3 regions. HTBI primers drove first-round RT-PCR of the TCR CDR3. TCRdb ran MiXCR on the multiplex PCR reads and lists one entry per CDR3 protein. The sample consists of some 800,000 distinct CDR3 sequences, around 38% of them appearing once. The TCR comes from a man between 18 and 35 years old with Graves' hyperthyroidism. Sequences were obtained from blood.

The CDR3 region has the DNA TGTGCCAGCAGTTTTCTTGCCGGGAAACAAGAGACCCAGTACTTC. Protein: CASSFLAGKQETQYF. J is TRBJ2-5 and V is TRBV13; D may be TRBD2 (5 bases). CDR1 is PRHDT and CDR2 is FYEKMQ in the germline V gene (reference sequence). This CDR3 has 15 amino acids. V was shortened by 6 bases and J by 2 bases, with 16 bases between the two germline ends. The full variable domain, completed using reference TRBV13 and TRBJ2-5, is AAGVIQSPRHLIKEKRETATLKCYPIPRHDTVYWYQQGPGQDPQFLISFYEKMQSDKGSIPDRFSAQQFSDYHSELNMSSLELGDSALYFCASSFLAGKQETQYFGPGTRLLVL.